These 11 T cell receptor beta chains share one sample of origin, sequenced in a study of radiation and T cells in renal cell carcinoma. TCRdb keeps only in-frame clones here, not all; method: immunoSEQ multiplex PCR. This sample carries over 85,000 clones, over 75% of them seen once, and the ten largest clones take approximately 6.4%. Time point denoted: baseline pretreatment blood. As for treatment: 15 Gy SBRT to primary tumor, nephrectomy 4 weeks later. The sample here was blood, taken from a patient whose treatment included radiotherapy and nephrectomy. The receptors originated from a man aged 55 to 69 with renal cell carcinoma.

The rearrangement uses TRBV7-2 and TRBJ1-2; D is perhaps TRBD1 (6 bases). CDR1 and CDR2 (germline): SGHTA, FQGNSA. Trimming shortened V by 1 base and J by 7 bases, and 13 bases separated the two germline ends. The CDR3 totals 14 residues. The CDR3 DNA reads TGTGCCAGCAGCTTAGTAAATACAGGGTCTGGCTACACCTTC. It is translated as CASSLVNTGSGYTF.

The V call is TRBV11-3, the J call TRBJ2-7; 9 positions agree with TRBD2. Trimming cost V 5 bases and J 6 bases; bases outside gene matches: 11. Germline values: CDR1 SGHNT, CDR2 YENEEA. CDR3 size: 15 residues. CDR3 DNA sequence: TGTGCCAGCAGCCCCGGACTAGCGACCCTCAGCGAGCAGTACTTC. Amino acid sequence: CASSPGLATLSEQYF.

The chain carries TRBV15 and TRBJ2-7; 7 positions match TRBD1. Germline V gene lookup returns CDR1 LNHNV and CDR2 YYDKDF (reference sequence). The CDR3 has 15 amino acids. V was clipped by 3 bases and J by 3 bases; unmatched bases: 8. CDR3 sequence reads: CATSRETGSGYEQYF. The CDR3 region has the DNA TGTGCCACCAGCAGGGAGACAGGGTCGGGCTACGAGCAGTACTTC.

V and J are TRBV7-9 and TRBJ2-7; D gene uncertain. Trimming took 5 bases from V and 3 from J, leaving 20 bases between them. The CDR3 has 16 residues. Germline V gene sequence: CDR1 SEHNR, CDR2 FQNEAQ (reference sequence). CDR3 loop: CASSDSDSTLIYEQYF. CDR3 coding DNA: TGTGCCAGCAGCGATTCAGACTCGACCTTAATCTACGAGCAGTACTTC.

The V gene is TRBV5-1, the J gene TRBJ2-1; no definite D call. With 0 bases removed from V and 3 bases from J, the gap between germline ends came to 7 bases. The CDR3 is 14 amino acids. Looked up from germline, CDR1 is SGHRS and CDR2 is YFSETQ. The CDR3 coding sequence is TGCGCCAGCAGCTTGGCCGAGAGCTACAATGAGCAGTTCTTC. Translation gives CASSLAESYNEQFF.

V and J are TRBV7-6 and TRBJ2-3; D gene unclear. The CDR3 is 12 amino acids. The germline CDR1 and CDR2 sequences are SGHVS and FNYEAQ. Between the trimmed V and J ends, which lost 1 base and 6 bases, there was a span of 5 bases. The CDR3 nucleotides are TGTGCCAGCAGCTTAGTTCGGGATACGCAGTATTTT. Protein: CASSLVRDTQYF.

The J gene is TRBJ1-2, the V gene TRBV19; D is uncertain. Trimming shortened V by 1 base and J by 4 bases, and 7 bases separated the two germline ends. Germline CDR1 and CDR2: LNHDA and SQIVND (reference sequence). The CDR3 spans 13 residues. CDR3 bases: TGTGCCAGTAGTATAGGGGTGTCCTATGGCTACACCTTC. It encodes CASSIGVSYGYTF.

The chain carries TRBV2 and TRBJ2-5, with 14 bases fitting TRBD2. With V trimmed by 7 bases and J by 5 bases, 9 bases remained unmatched. Germline V gives CDR1 SNHLY, CDR2 FYNNEI. This CDR3 has 16 residues. The CDR3 protein is CASISAGLAGDETQYF. CDR3 DNA sequence: TGTGCCAGCATTTCAGCGGGACTAGCGGGAGATGAGACCCAGTACTTC.

The chain recombines TRBV6-5 with TRBJ1-1; the match to TRBD1 covers 7 bases. V was clipped by 8 bases and J by 7 bases; unmatched bases: 7. The CDR3 sequence is 12 residues long. Per germline, CDR1 MNHEY and CDR2 SVGAGI. This CDR3 is CASGGQKSEAFF. The CDR3 region has the DNA TGTGCCAGCGGGGGACAGAAGAGTGAAGCTTTCTTT.

Here the CDR3 DNA reads TGTGCCAGCAGCACCGGGACAGGCGGCTACAATGAGCAGTTCTTC. It yields the protein CASSTGTGGYNEQFF. The genes are TRBV9 and TRBJ2-1; 8 positions match TRBD1. The J segment lost 3 bases and the V segment lost 4 bases, leaving 6 bases of the junction unmatched. CDR3 length: 15 amino acids. The germline gives CDR1 SGDLS, CDR2 YYNGEE.

The V call is TRBV19, the J call TRBJ2-7; D is undetermined. The germline CDR1 and CDR2 sequences are LNHDA and SQIVND (reference sequence). The CDR3 contains 11 residues. V gave up 6 bases and J gave up 5 bases, with 8 bases separating them. The chain's CDR3 is CASRGEDEQYF. Written as DNA, the CDR3 is TGTGCCAGTAGGGGTGAAGACGAGCAGTACTTC.